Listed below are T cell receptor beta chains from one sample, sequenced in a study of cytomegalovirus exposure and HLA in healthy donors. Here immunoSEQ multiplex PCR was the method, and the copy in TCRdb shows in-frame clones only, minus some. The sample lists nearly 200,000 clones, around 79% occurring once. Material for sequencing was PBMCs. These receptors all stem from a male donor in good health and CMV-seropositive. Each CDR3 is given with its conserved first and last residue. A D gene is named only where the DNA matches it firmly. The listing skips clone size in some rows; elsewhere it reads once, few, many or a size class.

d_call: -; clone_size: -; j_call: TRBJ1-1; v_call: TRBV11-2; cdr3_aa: CASSLVPPMEGRTEAFF; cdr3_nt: TGTGCCAGCAGCTTAGTACCCCCCATGGAGGGGCGGACTGAAGCTTTCTTT
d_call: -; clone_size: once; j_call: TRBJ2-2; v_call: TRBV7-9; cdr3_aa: CASSFPRNTGELFF; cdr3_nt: TGTGCCAGCAGCTTCCCCAGGAACACCGGGGAGCTGTTTTTT
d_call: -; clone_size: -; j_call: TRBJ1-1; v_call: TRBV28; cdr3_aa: CASSLHGEAFF; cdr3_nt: TGTGCCAGCAGTTTGCACGGTGAAGCTTTCTTT
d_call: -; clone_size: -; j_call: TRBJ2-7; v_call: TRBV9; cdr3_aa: CASSVAGRSYEQYF; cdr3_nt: TGTGCCAGCAGCGTAGCAGGGCGGTCCTACGAGCAGTACTTC
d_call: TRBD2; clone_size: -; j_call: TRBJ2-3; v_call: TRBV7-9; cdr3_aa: CASSLGLAGVGDTQYF; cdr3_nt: TGTGCCAGCAGCTTAGGACTAGCGGGAGTCGGAGATACGCAGTATTTT
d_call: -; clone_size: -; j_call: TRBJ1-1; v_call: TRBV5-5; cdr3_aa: CASSLGDMGRAFF; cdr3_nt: TGTGCCAGCAGCTTGGGTGACATGGGGCGAGCTTTCTTT
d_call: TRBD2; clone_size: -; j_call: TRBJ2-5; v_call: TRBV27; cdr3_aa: CASSPRGAGGQETQYF; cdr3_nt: TGTGCCAGCAGTCCCAGGGGAGCGGGAGGCCAAGAGACCCAGTACTTC
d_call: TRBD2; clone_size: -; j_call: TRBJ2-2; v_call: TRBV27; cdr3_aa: CASSLWAGVTGELFF; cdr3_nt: TGTGCCAGCAGTTTATGGGCGGGAGTCACCGGGGAGCTGTTTTTT
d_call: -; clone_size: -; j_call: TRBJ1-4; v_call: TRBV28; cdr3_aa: CASSVPRGTGEKLFF; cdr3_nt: TGTGCCAGCAGCGTCCCGAGGGGGACGGGGGAAAAACTGTTTTTT
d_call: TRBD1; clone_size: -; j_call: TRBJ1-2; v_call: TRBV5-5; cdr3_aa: CASSFTPLTGDYGYTF; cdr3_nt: TGTGCCAGCAGCTTCACGCCGTTGACAGGGGACTATGGCTACACCTTC
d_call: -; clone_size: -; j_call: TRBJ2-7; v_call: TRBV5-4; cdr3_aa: CASSPGLLPYEQYF; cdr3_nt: TGTGCCAGCAGCCCTGGACTTCTGCCTTACGAGCAGTACTTC
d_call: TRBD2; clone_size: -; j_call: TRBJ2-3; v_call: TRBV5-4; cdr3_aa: CASSLRTSADTQYF; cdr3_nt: TGTGCCAGCAGCTTGAGGACTAGCGCAGATACGCAGTATTTT
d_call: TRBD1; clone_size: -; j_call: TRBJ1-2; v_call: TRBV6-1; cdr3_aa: CASSEAPTGTFGYTF; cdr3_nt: TGTGCCAGCAGTGAAGCCCCGACAGGGACTTTCGGCTACACCTTC
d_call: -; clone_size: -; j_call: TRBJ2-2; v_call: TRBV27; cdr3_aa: CASSFGGTGRVATGELFF; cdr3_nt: TGTGCCAGCAGTTTCGGCGGGACGGGCAGGGTCGCCACCGGGGAGCTGTTTTTT
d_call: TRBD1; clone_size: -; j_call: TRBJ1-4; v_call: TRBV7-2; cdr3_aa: CASSPPGQARNEKLFF; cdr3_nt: TGTGCCAGCAGCCCTCCAGGACAGGCTCGTAATGAAAAACTGTTTTTT
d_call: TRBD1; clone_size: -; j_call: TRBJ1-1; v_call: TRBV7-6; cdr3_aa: CASSQRQGVDTEAFF; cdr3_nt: TGTGCCAGCAGCCAAAGACAGGGGGTAGACACTGAAGCTTTCTTT
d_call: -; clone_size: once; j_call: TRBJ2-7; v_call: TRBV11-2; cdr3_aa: CASSRVGRGASIYEQYF; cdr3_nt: TGTGCCAGCAGCAGGGTCGGCAGGGGGGCCTCTATCTACGAGCAGTACTTC
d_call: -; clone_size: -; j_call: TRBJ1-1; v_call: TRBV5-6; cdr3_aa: CASSLRRENTEAFF; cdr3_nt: TGTGCCAGCAGCTTGAGGAGGGAGAACACTGAAGCTTTCTTT
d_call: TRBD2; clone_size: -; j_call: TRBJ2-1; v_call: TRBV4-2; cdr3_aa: CASSQEEAGAGEIYEQFF; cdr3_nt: TGTGCCAGCAGCCAAGAGGAGGCCGGGGCGGGAGAAATTTATGAGCAGTTCTTC
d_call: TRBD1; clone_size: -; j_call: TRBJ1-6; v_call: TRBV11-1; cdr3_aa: CASSVTQGDSPLHF; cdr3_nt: TGTGCCAGCAGCGTTACCCAGGGGGATTCACCCCTCCACTTT
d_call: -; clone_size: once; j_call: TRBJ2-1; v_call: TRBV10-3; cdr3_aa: CAISGQEGYNEQFF; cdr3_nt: TGTGCCATCAGCGGACAGGAGGGGTACAATGAGCAGTTCTTC
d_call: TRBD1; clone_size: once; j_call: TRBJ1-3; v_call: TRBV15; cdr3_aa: CATSEPRDRVRTGNTIYF; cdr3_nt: TGTGCCACCAGCGAGCCCCGGGACAGGGTTCGAACTGGAAACACCATATATTTT
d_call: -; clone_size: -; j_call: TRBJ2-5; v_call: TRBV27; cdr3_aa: CASSFQEGGAKTQYF; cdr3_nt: TGTGCCAGCAGTTTCCAGGAGGGTGGGGCGAAGACCCAGTACTTC
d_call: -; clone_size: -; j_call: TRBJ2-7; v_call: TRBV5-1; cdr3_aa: CASRDQRAGSYEQYF; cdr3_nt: TGCGCCAGCAGGGACCAGAGGGCAGGATCCTACGAGCAGTACTTC
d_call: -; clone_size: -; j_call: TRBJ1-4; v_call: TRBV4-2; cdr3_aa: CASSRSSAGGGEKLFF; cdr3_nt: TGTGCCAGCAGCCGCTCTAGTGCGGGGGGCGGTGAAAAACTGTTTTTT
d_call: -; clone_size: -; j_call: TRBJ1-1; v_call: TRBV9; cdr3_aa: CASSVGWRGTEEAFF; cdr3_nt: TGTGCCAGCAGCGTAGGATGGAGAGGTACGGAAGAAGCTTTCTTT
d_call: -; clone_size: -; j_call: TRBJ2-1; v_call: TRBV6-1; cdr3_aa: CASSEGAGYNEQFF; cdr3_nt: TGTGCCAGCAGTGAAGGGGCAGGGTACAATGAGCAGTTCTTC
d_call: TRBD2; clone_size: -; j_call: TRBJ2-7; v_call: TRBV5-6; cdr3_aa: CASSLSGLGVFRYEQYF; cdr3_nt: TGTGCCAGCAGCCTATCGGGACTAGGAGTATTCCGCTACGAGCAGTACTTC
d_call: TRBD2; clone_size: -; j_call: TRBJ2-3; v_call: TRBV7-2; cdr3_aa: CASSRGASGDTQYF; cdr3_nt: TGTGCCAGCAGCCGAGGGGCTAGCGGAGATACGCAGTATTTT
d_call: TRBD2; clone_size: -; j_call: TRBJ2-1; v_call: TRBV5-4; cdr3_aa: CASSLGGGAPNEQFF; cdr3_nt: TGTGCCAGCAGCTTAGGCGGGGGGGCCCCCAATGAGCAGTTCTTC
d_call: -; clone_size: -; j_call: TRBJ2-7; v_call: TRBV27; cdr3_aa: CASSLGRGEQYF; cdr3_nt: TGTGCCAGCAGTTTAGGCCGGGGCGAGCAGTACTTC
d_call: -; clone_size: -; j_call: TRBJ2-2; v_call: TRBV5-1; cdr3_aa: CASSYQTGSNTGELFF; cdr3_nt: TGCGCCAGCAGCTATCAGACAGGTTCAAACACCGGGGAGCTGTTTTTT